The 29 T cell receptor beta chains given below trace back to one sample, sequenced in a study of cytomegalovirus exposure and HLA in healthy donors. This PCR relied on a set of 60 Vbeta primers and 13 Jbeta primers. Profiling relied on immunoSEQ multiplex PCR, and the TCRdb table lists in-frame clones only, not all of them. Among approximately 150,000 clones, 80% to 85% were seen once, and the ten largest hold 2% to 2.5%. Sequenced: PBMCs. The origin of the receptors is a boy between 2 and 15 years old in good health and CMV-seronegative.

V is TRBV15 and J is TRBJ1-1; TRBD1 aligns across 8 bases. V gave up 0 bases and J gave up 2 bases; unmatched junction bases: 8. This CDR3 is built from 17 residues. The germline CDR1 and CDR2 sequences are LNHNV and YYDKDF (reference sequence). The CDR3 nucleotides read TGTGCCACCAGCAGAGACAGGGGGCTGCCCGCCAACACTGAAGCTTTCTTT. Amino acids: CATSRDRGLPANTEAFF.

V gene TRBV5-4 combines with J gene TRBJ2-6; 8 bases align to TRBD2. CDR1 and CDR2 (germline): SGHNT, YYREEE (reference sequence). There are 15 residues in the CDR3. The V and J ends lost 4 bases and 0 bases, in that order; junction bases with no gene match: 0. CDR3 residues: CASSRGGSGANVLTF. DNA for the CDR3: TGTGCCAGCAGCCGGGGGGGCTCTGGGGCCAACGTCCTGACTTTC.

The genes are TRBV4-2 and TRBJ2-1; D not certain. CDR3 length: 17 residues. V was shortened by 0 bases and J by 5 bases, with 17 bases between the two germline ends. Per the germline V gene, CDR1 is LGHNA and CDR2 is YNFKEQ. The CDR3 spells CASSQEASSYSNNEQFF. The CDR3 DNA is TGTGCCAGCAGCCAAGAAGCGTCTTCCTACTCGAACAATGAGCAGTTCTTC.

Worth noting for this clone: Sequence at one end of the junction differs from germline and may be a read error. The V call is TRBV7-6, the J call TRBJ1-3; D is undetermined. Looked up from germline, CDR1 is SGHVS and CDR2 is FNYEAQ. The CDR3 is 12 amino acids. CDR3 loop: CASSISGNTIYF. The CDR3 DNA is TGTGCCAGCAGCATCAGCGGAAACACCATTTATTTT.

The rearrangement links TRBV15 to TRBJ1-6; D may be TRBD1 (6 bases). This CDR3 comprises 15 residues. V shed 1 base and J shed 8 bases, with 12 bases lying between them. The germline V gene encodes CDR1 LNHNV and CDR2 YYDKDF (reference sequence). CDR3 nucleotide sequence: TGTGCCACCAGCAGAGCGCAGGGGATAGATTCACCCCTCCACTTT. Residues: CATSRAQGIDSPLHF.

The CDR3 DNA reads as TGTGCCAGCAGTTTAAATACCTACAATGAGCAGTTCTTC. It specifies CASSLNTYNEQFF. The rearrangement joins TRBV27 to TRBJ2-1, with D unclear. Germline V lookup: CDR1 MNHEY, CDR2 SMNVEV (reference sequence). The CDR3 has 13 residues. Between the trimmed V and J ends, which lost 2 bases and 2 bases, there was a span of 4 bases.

This rearrangement joins TRBV19 to TRBJ2-1; 11 positions agree with TRBD2. Germline CDR1 LNHDA, CDR2 SQIVND (reference sequence). Germline trimming cut 6 bases from V and 7 bases from J; bases unmatched to any gene: 8. CDR3 size: 15 residues. In DNA form, the CDR3 reads TGTGCCAGTAGGGGGACTAGCGGATGGAAGAATGAGCAGTTCTTC. It yields the protein CASRGTSGWKNEQFF.

V is TRBV19 and J is TRBJ1-3; D perhaps matches TRBD1 (5 bases). The V end was cut by 1 base, the J end by 2 bases, with 15 bases between. CDR1 and CDR2 from the germline V gene are LNHDA and SQIVND (reference sequence). The CDR3 runs 17 residues. The CDR3 is CASSIAPMTDPGNTIYF. The DNA for the CDR3 is TGTGCCAGTAGTATAGCCCCGATGACAGATCCTGGAAACACCATATATTTT.

CDR3 DNA sequence: TGTGCCAGCAAAGACAATCGAAGGGGTCGGGACGAGCAGTACTTC. It is translated as CASKDNRRGRDEQYF. The V gene is TRBV7-8, the J gene TRBJ2-7; possibly TRBD1 for D (5 bases). This CDR3 region has 15 residues. The germline CDR1 and CDR2 sequences are SGHVS and FQNEAQ. V was cut by 7 bases and J by 5 bases, with 21 bases left in between.

The rearrangement joins TRBV5-1 to TRBJ1-2; tentatively, D is TRBD1 (5 bases). Trimming pared 0 bases from V and 5 bases from J, leaving 14 bases between. The CDR3 length is 15 residues. Per germline, CDR1 SGHRS and CDR2 YFSETQ. The CDR3 sequence is CASSLALGGEYGYTF. CDR3 nucleotide sequence: TGCGCCAGCAGCTTGGCCCTGGGAGGGGAGTATGGCTACACCTTC.

The chain combines TRBV28 with TRBJ1-1, with D possibly matching TRBD1 (6 bases). Trimming stripped 6 bases from V and 4 bases from J, with 15 bases between. CDR3 size: 14 residues. Germline V gene lookup returns CDR1 MDHEN and CDR2 SYDVKM. The CDR3 DNA reads as TGTGCCAGCAGGAGAACAGGGACGGGCACTGAAGCTTTCTTT. Translating gives CASRRTGTGTEAFF.

This chain joins TRBV6-5 and TRBJ1-1; D possibly corresponds to TRBD1 (5 bases). The germline CDR1 and CDR2 sequences are MNHEY and SVGAGI. With 6 bases removed from V and 0 bases from J, the gap between germline ends came to 14 bases. The length of the CDR3 is 15 residues. CDR3 coding DNA: TGTGCCAGCAGCCTGACTCCAGGGTTGAACACTGAAGCTTTCTTT. Translation gives CASSLTPGLNTEAFF.

The gene calls are TRBV9 and TRBJ2-7; TRBD1 matches at 10 bases. J lost 5 bases, V lost 4 bases, and 12 bases had no gene match. Per germline, CDR1 SGDLS and CDR2 YYNGEE. This CDR3 has 16 amino acids. Written as DNA, the CDR3 is TGTGCCAGCAGCCCAGTTGGGGGGACAGGGGTAAACGAGCAGTACTTC. Its translation is CASSPVGGTGVNEQYF.

The chain combines TRBV5-1 with TRBJ2-7; 8 positions match TRBD1. Trimming cost V 0 bases and J 3 bases; bases outside gene matches: 5. The CDR3 sequence is 15 residues long. The germline V gene has CDR1 SGHRS and CDR2 YFSETQ. CDR3 sequence (DNA): TGCGCCAGCAGCTTGGAGCCCGGGACAGGCTACGAGCAGTACTTC. Amino acids: CASSLEPGTGYEQYF.

On this clone: One end of the junction fails to match germline, which may point to a read error. The V call is TRBV7-9, the J call TRBJ1-2, with TRBD1 as a possible D gene (5 bases). Germline V lookup: CDR1 SEHNR, CDR2 FQNEAQ (reference sequence). CDR3 length equals 14 residues. The CDR3 DNA reads TGTGCCAGCACCCGGGGCGGGGGGAACTATGACTACACCTTC. Translated, it gives CASTRGGGNYDYTF.

The J gene is TRBJ1-1, the V gene TRBV2, with 7 bases identical to TRBD1. CDR1 SNHLY and CDR2 FYNNEI come from the germline V gene. The CDR3 sequence is 13 residues long. V shed 6 bases and J 5 bases; nucleotides not matched to a gene: 6. The CDR3 loop is CASSLTGRTEAFF. The CDR3 DNA sequence: TGTGCCAGCAGCCTGACAGGGCGAACTGAAGCTTTCTTT.

This clone was seen a handful of times. The V and J genes are TRBV6-1 and TRBJ1-2; 8 bases are shared with TRBD1. The CDR3 contains 15 residues. The germline V gene has CDR1 MNHNS and CDR2 SASEGT. J lost 2 bases, V lost 5 bases, and 7 bases had no gene match. The CDR3 region has the DNA TGTGCCAGCAGTAGACCCGGACAGGGCAACTATGGCTACACCTTC. This codes for CASSRPGQGNYGYTF.

Only a few counts were recorded for this clone. The rearrangement joins TRBV18 to TRBJ1-1; perhaps TRBD1 as D (6 bases). The CDR3 runs to 14 residues. V lost 2 bases and J lost 1, with 8 bases in between. The V gene's germline CDR1 is KGHSH and CDR2 LQKENI. This chain's CDR3 is CASSPDRRNTEAFF. In nucleotides, the CDR3 is TGTGCCAGCTCACCAGACAGGAGGAACACTGAAGCTTTCTTT.

This chain uses TRBV5-1 with TRBJ2-1; TRBD2 agrees at 9 bases. V gave up 7 bases and J gave up 6 bases; unmatched junction bases: 20. The CDR3 sequence is 18 residues long. The germline gives CDR1 SGHRS, CDR2 YFSETQ. CDR3 sequence: CASLAMVGEGTSLNEQFF. The CDR3 DNA sequence: TGCGCCAGCTTAGCTATGGTCGGCGAAGGGACTAGCCTCAATGAGCAGTTCTTC.

The J gene is TRBJ1-2, the V gene TRBV2; D is possibly TRBD1 (6 bases). The CDR3 runs to 15 residues. V lost 4 bases and J 5 bases, leaving 17 bases between the germline ends. Germline V gene lookup returns CDR1 SNHLY and CDR2 FYNNEI. The DNA of the CDR3 is TGTGCCAGCAGTGCGGGCCCAAGGGGGATATATGGCTACACCTTC. Translated: CASSAGPRGIYGYTF.

J is TRBJ1-4 and V is TRBV15, with 9 bases aligning to TRBD1. Germline CDR1 reads LNHNV; CDR2 reads YYDKDF (reference sequence). J lost 6 bases, V lost 0 bases, and 8 bases had no gene match. The CDR3 has 17 residues. Here the CDR3 DNA reads TGTGCCACCAGCAGAGATTCCCCCGGGACAGGGCATGAAAAACTGTTTTTT. Translated, it gives CATSRDSPGTGHEKLFF.

This clone was picked up a small number of times. The chain employs TRBV4-3 and TRBJ2-5; TRBD2 matches at 13 bases. The length of the CDR3 is 21 residues. V shed 0 bases, J shed 3 bases, and the junction held 16 bases outside the gene matches. Germline lookup yields CDR1 LGHNA and CDR2 YSLEER. The CDR3 region is CASSQDLMTSGRYAAKETQYF. CDR3 bases: TGCGCCAGCAGCCAAGATTTGATGACTAGCGGGAGGTATGCTGCGAAAGAGACCCAGTACTTC.

V is TRBV5-4 and J is TRBJ2-7; tentative D call: TRBD2 (7 bases). Trimming pared 0 bases from V and 6 bases from J, leaving 16 bases between. CDR3 length equals 15 residues. Germline V gene sequence: CDR1 SGHNT, CDR2 YYREEE (reference sequence). In DNA, the CDR3 is TGTGCCAGCAGCTTGGCGGGATCCGGGGGGCGCGAGCAGTACTTC. This translates into CASSLAGSGGREQYF.

This clone was seen once. The V and J genes are TRBV6-1 and TRBJ2-5; the match to TRBD1 covers 7 bases. The CDR3 covers 16 residues. Germline CDR1 is MNHNS and CDR2 is SASEGT. The junction had 10 bases not matched to a gene; V was cut back by 4 bases and J by 2 bases. The CDR3 protein is CASSARQGVLQETQYF. The CDR3 nucleotides are TGTGCCAGCAGTGCGAGACAGGGTGTCCTACAAGAGACCCAGTACTTC.

The chain is built from TRBV7-2 and TRBJ2-7; possibly TRBD2 for D (6 bases). The CDR3 is made up of 16 amino acids. The germline CDR1 and CDR2 sequences are SGHTA and FQGNSA. Trimming shortened V by 5 bases and J by 0 bases, and 17 bases separated the two germline ends. CDR3 coding DNA: TGTGCCAGCAGCACCGGCGGAGGGTGGAACTCCTACGAGCAGTACTTC. Protein sequence: CASSTGGGWNSYEQYF.

The chain has TRBV27 and TRBJ2-3; D is unclear. CDR1 and CDR2 (germline): MNHEY, SMNVEV (reference sequence). V was trimmed by 5 bases and J by 5 bases, leaving 11 bases between them. The CDR3 runs to 13 residues. CDR3 in DNA: TGTGCCAGCAGTCTATATCACGGAGATACGCAGTATTTT. It codes for CASSLYHGDTQYF.

CDR3 DNA: TGTGCCAGCAGTGTCGTCGCCCAGCGGGGTCAGGATGAGCAGTTCTTC. Its translation is CASSVVAQRGQDEQFF. The rearrangement uses TRBV2 and TRBJ2-1, with TRBD2 identical over 7 bases. Losses at the gene ends were 4 bases for V and 8 bases for J; bases not matched to a gene: 14. From germline, CDR1 is SNHLY and CDR2 FYNNEI. This CDR3 is 16 amino acids long.

V gene TRBV19 combines with J gene TRBJ1-2; 8 nucleotides agree with TRBD1. With V trimmed by 6 bases and J by 2 bases, 8 bases remained unmatched. The CDR3 has 15 residues. The V gene's germline CDR1 is LNHDA and CDR2 SQIVND (reference sequence). CDR3: CASSLDRERNYGYTF. CDR3 sequence (DNA): TGTGCCAGTAGCCTGGACAGGGAGAGGAACTATGGCTACACCTTC.

This clone was found once. This rearrangement joins TRBV5-1 to TRBJ2-5; 9 bases line up with TRBD1. Germline loops: CDR1 SGHRS, CDR2 YFSETQ. V lost 9 bases, J lost 5 bases, and 8 bases stayed unmatched. The CDR3 is 13 residues long. CDR3 in amino acids: CATNRGPRETQYF. DNA for the CDR3: TGCGCCACCAACAGGGGGCCCAGGGAGACCCAGTACTTC.